One and the same sample provided the 14 T cell receptor beta chains below, sequenced in a study of monozygotic twins with inflammatory bowel disease. After re-calling the 5' RACE reads, TCRdb lists one entry per CDR3 protein, DNA absent. The sample has about 380,000 distinct CDR3 sequences; the top ten hold about 2.5%. Sequencing was carried out using blood. The receptors derive from a human donor with ulcerative colitis or Crohn's disease, or a healthy co-twin of an affected twin (not recorded which).

The J gene is TRBJ2-3, the V gene TRBV12-3 or TRBV12-4; the D call of TRBD2 rests on TCRdb alone, since no DNA is present to check it. This CDR3 region has 15 residues. This chain's CDR3 is CASSVTSGRTDTQYF.

The CDR3 is CSAPATHAGYQYGYTF. The chain joins TRBV20-1 to TRBJ1-2. There are 16 residues in the CDR3. Germline V gives CDR1 DFQATT, CDR2 SNEGSKA (reference sequence).

The chain joins TRBV27 to TRBJ2-7. Germline V gene lookup returns CDR1 MNHEY and CDR2 SMNVEV (reference sequence). The CDR3 runs 16 residues. CDR3 amino acids: CASSLLGTAFLDEQYF.

The chain employs TRBV28 and TRBJ2-1; TCRdb calls TRBD1, which cannot be checked without DNA. The CDR3 has 15 residues. Germline V lookup: CDR1 MDHEN, CDR2 SYDVKM. The CDR3 region is CASSPGQISYNEQFF.

The rearrangement uses TRBV5-6 and TRBJ1-6; lacking DNA, the TRBD1 call made by TCRdb goes unchecked. Germline-derived CDR1 and CDR2 are SGHDT and YYEEEE. This CDR3 comprises 18 residues. The CDR3 is CASSLLAGVGSYNSPLHF.

The V gene is TRBV6-1, the J gene TRBJ2-4; TCRdb proposes TRBD1, but this gene call is untestable without DNA. This CDR3 region has 16 residues. The germline CDR1 and CDR2 sequences are MNHNS and SASEGT. Here the CDR3 reads CASVGTVSLAKNTQYF.

The rearrangement joins TRBV10-3 to TRBJ2-3; there is no DNA to check the TCRdb D call of TRBD1. CDR1 and CDR2 from the germline V gene are ENHRY and SYGVKD. The CDR3 is 18 amino acids. The CDR3 protein is CAISAKLGLTLSADTQYF.

This chain links TRBV20-1 with TRBJ1-4; the TCRdb D gene call, TRBD1, has no DNA to confirm it. Germline CDR1 reads DFQATT; CDR2 reads SNEGSKA (reference sequence). The CDR3 totals 14 residues. CDR3 sequence: CSARRGTVNEKLFF.

V is TRBV2 and J is TRBJ2-5. Germline values: CDR1 SNHLY, CDR2 FYNNEI. The CDR3 runs 12 residues. Here the CDR3 reads CASSENQETQYF.

J is TRBJ2-7 and V is TRBV29-1. The CDR3 is 12 amino acids. Germline V gene sequence: CDR1 SQVTM, CDR2 ANQGSEA. CDR3: CSVAAGSYEQYF.

The chain uses TRBV20-1 and TRBJ2-7; as DNA is missing, the TRBD1 call by TCRdb cannot be tested. This CDR3 has 15 residues. The germline gives CDR1 DFQATT, CDR2 SNEGSKA (reference sequence). The CDR3 sequence is CSASKPTGFYYEQYF.

The chain combines TRBV12-3 or TRBV12-4 with TRBJ2-1; TCRdb selects TRBD1, and the lack of DNA leaves this call unchecked. The CDR3 has 16 residues. CDR3 region: CASRSGWGQTYNEQFF.

This chain joins TRBV12-3 or TRBV12-4 and TRBJ2-3; TCRdb's D call of TRBD2 is untestable without DNA. This CDR3 is built from 17 residues. The CDR3 here is CASSLLAGGPSTDTQYF.

The rearrangement links TRBV10-3 to TRBJ2-5; the D call of TRBD2 rests on TCRdb alone, since no DNA is present to check it. Germline CDR1 reads ENHRY; CDR2 reads SYGVKD. The CDR3 spans 18 residues. The CDR3 is CAISESPSGGTPQETQYF.